The rows below give T cell receptor beta chains drawn from one sample of a study of human T cells and chemical hapten exposure. From the RACE reads, TCRdb called clonotypes with MiXCR, one entry per CDR3 protein. The sample carries 49,000 or so distinct CDR3 sequences, 4.4% recorded once. Sequenced input: whole blood. The source of these receptors is a human donor in good health. Some clones in this sample may be carry-over from other donors' samples. Both conserved end residues are trimmed from each CDR3. Each record gives: V gene, J gene, CDR3 protein.

v_call: TRBV5-1
j_call: TRBJ2-7
cdr3_aa: AGSSSYEQY

v_call: TRBV2
j_call: TRBJ1-5
cdr3_aa: ASRGLRGPNQPQH

v_call: TRBV6-2/TRBV6-3
j_call: TRBJ1-5
cdr3_aa: ASSFGRNQPQH

v_call: TRBV20-1
j_call: TRBJ1-1
cdr3_aa: SARGYLWDTEAF

v_call: TRBV11-2
j_call: TRBJ2-3
cdr3_aa: ASSLPVNGLAESTDTQY

v_call: TRBV13
j_call: TRBJ2-5
cdr3_aa: ASSFRTQTRTETQY

v_call: TRBV6-5
j_call: TRBJ2-7
cdr3_aa: ASNTGTSAEQY

v_call: TRBV19
j_call: TRBJ1-1
cdr3_aa: ASSPRQGRNTEAF

v_call: TRBV18
j_call: TRBJ2-1
cdr3_aa: ASSPDFPTRGSSYNEQF

v_call: TRBV9
j_call: TRBJ2-1
cdr3_aa: ASSVDGTGDNEQF

v_call: TRBV6-5
j_call: TRBJ2-3
cdr3_aa: ASSQLAAPTDTQY

v_call: TRBV14
j_call: TRBJ2-3
cdr3_aa: ASSSSGKPTDTQY

v_call: TRBV4-2
j_call: TRBJ2-1
cdr3_aa: ASSQGTSPPEQF

v_call: TRBV28
j_call: TRBJ2-7
cdr3_aa: ASQGTGRGGSYEQY

v_call: TRBV28
j_call: TRBJ1-2
cdr3_aa: ASSPGPSYGYT

v_call: TRBV19
j_call: TRBJ1-5
cdr3_aa: ASTPGQGAINQPQH

v_call: TRBV28
j_call: TRBJ1-5
cdr3_aa: ASSFSPVNQPQH

v_call: TRBV29-1
j_call: TRBJ2-7
cdr3_aa: SVVLGYEQY

v_call: TRBV12-3/TRBV12-4
j_call: TRBJ1-2
cdr3_aa: ASTSQSAGQKGYYGYT

v_call: TRBV6-6
j_call: TRBJ1-1
cdr3_aa: ASSYLETGSTEAF

v_call: TRBV30
j_call: TRBJ1-1
cdr3_aa: AWNGISLTGNTEAF

v_call: TRBV18
j_call: TRBJ2-3
cdr3_aa: ASSPYVTDTQY